This T cell receptor beta chain was captured in a study of cytomegalovirus exposure and HLA in healthy donors (dated by TCRdb to the late 2010s). With regard to the full study: An earlier analysis of 587 of the donors reported over 250 Gb of sequence data and 90 million to 120 million unique TCR beta sequences obtained from 180 million or so T cells. Around 320 gigabases of sequencing data and tens of millions of unique TCR sequences were included in an early release covering roughly 700 HLA-typed donors. Among the roughly 410 genotyped donors, under 90% belonged to the genetic ancestry cluster associated with self-reported Caucasian donors. The aim of the study was to test whether cataloging public T cell receptors could identify signatures of past pathogen exposure. The study used immunosequencing to profile the T cell repertoires of approximately 640 subjects and linked those repertoires to cytomegalovirus serostatus. Along with the roughly 670-subject first cohort, a separate validation cohort of over a hundred different subjects was used. The study combined high-throughput TCR immunosequencing, statistical association of individual TCRs with disease status, and machine learning to predict cytomegalovirus infection status. A later analysis re-analyzed previously published TCR beta repertoires from approximately 670 donors and added high-resolution HLA genotyping to study TCR occurrence patterns. Rather than drawing on any new phenotypic data, the later analysis identified candidate immune exposures from TCR beta sequences and the way those sequences occurred across donors. In an earlier analysis of 500 to 650 of the donors, high-throughput TCR beta sequencing was used to judge whether each TCR beta V gene segment behaved as functional or pseudogenic. Donor age, sex, ethnicity and CMV serostatus were compiled alongside the repertoire data. A later genetic analysis took genome-wide SNP genotypes for about 65% of the 666 donors and used that subset as a discovery cohort. All discovery cohort repertoires had been generated on a single sequencing platform. Both class I and class II loci were covered by HLA typing, at four-digit resolution. Typing coverage varied by locus: roughly 629-640 donors for A, B, C, DRB1 and DQB1; roughly 560 for DQA1; approximately 610 for DPA1; fewer than 480 for DPB1. Because of strong linkage in the cohort, a few DR-DQ haplotypes were treated as single units for association and clustering. On average, about 200,000 unique TCR beta nucleotide sequences were sequenced per donor among 350 to 400 genotyped donors of the cohort, with roughly 18% of those sequences being non-productive. The paper as a whole reports these results and caveats: Correlated functional status among segregating V segments might be attributable to linkage disequilibrium, but an unknown experimental factor could not be ruled out. A later analysis associated 15,000 to 20,000 TCR beta sequences with specific HLA alleles at a false discovery rate of 0.05. Because counts were too low, approximately 18 rarely observed V segments, including chromosome 9 orphons, were excluded from the earlier analysis of 587 of the donors. A later analysis found that most CMV-associated TCR beta chains appeared HLA-restricted, with HLA associations seemingly driven largely by CMV exposure. V-gene and J-gene trimming of TCR beta chains was associated with a missense DCLRE1C variant in a later genetic analysis, and the association was replicated in an independent cohort. According to a later analysis, TCR association rates differed among HLA loci, with DRB1 alleles showing the most associated TCRs and HLA-C alleles showing the fewest. The only immune exposure information available for the cohort was CMV serostatus. In a later analysis, HLA-associated TCR beta chains were found to be more clonally expanded and to have lower generation probabilities than equally common non-associated chains. When HLA alleles, especially DR and DQ, strongly co-occurred, attributing TCR associations to individual alleles was difficult. A later genetic analysis reported fewer N-insertions in productive TCRs among donors in an Asian-associated ancestry cluster than the approximately 700-donor mean. The study listed around 160 TCR beta chains as associated with cytomegalovirus. Sequencing depth was assumed to be roughly uniform across donors in the presence/absence analyses, though that assumption may not hold. The cohort was sequenced for TCR beta chains only, and without alpha or paired-chain data the features that could be detected were limited. According to the authors, the approach could potentially be generalized to other disease states and immunological phenotypes. Cytomegalovirus status was reported to be diagnosed by the classifier with high specificity and sensitivity in both the original and validation cohorts. Broadly in line with IMGT annotations, most TCR beta V segments showed up in productive rearrangements about 87% or about 30% of the time in an earlier analysis of around 600 of the donors. Some IMGT-functional V segments, including TRBV6-2 and TRBV6-3, could not be distinguished by the 87-base-pair reads and were therefore excluded. Most TCR sequences were seen in very few donors, while some public TCRs were found in many individuals. A further reported finding was that TCR beta sequences accurately predicted the HLA-A and HLA-B alleles for most subjects in the first cohort. A few of the identified cytomegalovirus-associated TCR beta chains were confirmed in vitro to be specific for cytomegalovirus antigens. Because some donors lacked HLA typing at each locus, the association tests relied only on the typed subset. The sequencing pipeline was judged likely to have produced a cluster of highly shared sequence variants as a technical artifact. Several of the top co-occurrence clusters appeared to be linked to parvovirus B19, influenza, CMV and Epstein-Barr virus, according to a later analysis.

On this clone itself: What this receptor recognizes is not known. No base-level quality is on record; no much larger clone is a single base apart.

The cohort comprised some 680 healthy bone marrow donors. All cohort members were sampled while nominally healthy, although unrecorded immune exposures were likely present. The donor tested CMV seronegative and was one of the 352 seronegative cohort members. A peripheral blood sample was collected from each donor, and TCR beta sequencing was performed on peripheral blood mononuclear cells. The Qiagen DNeasy Blood Extraction Kit was used to extract genomic DNA from the blood cell samples. To prepare the library, the immunoSEQ multiplex PCR assay was applied. For the multiplex PCR, a mixture combining 60 forward primers for TCR Vbeta segments and 13 reverse primers for TCR Jbeta segments was used. The CDR3 region of rearranged TCR beta genes was amplified from genomic DNA with a multiplex PCR assay. On the Illumina HiSeq System, the amplified TCR beta libraries were sequenced as 87-base-pair reads. The paper's data handling went like this. In a later analysis, some 80 million unique TCR beta chains were counted across the 650 to 750 repertoires, and around 11 million of these chains were shared by at least two donors. Raw reads were error-corrected and collapsed into unique sequences by a nearest-neighbor algorithm in which closely related sequences were merged to remove PCR and sequencing errors. Alignment of CDR3 sequences to IMGT reference sequences was used to assign V, D and J gene segments. For a sequence to be retained, at least a six-nucleotide match to both a V gene segment and a J gene segment was required. Rearrangements were called productive when the CDR3 lacked stop codons and stayed in frame with V and J; all others were non-productive. CDR3 was defined according to IMGT convention as the region running from the second conserved V-encoded cysteine to the conserved J-encoded phenylalanine. The earlier analysis of a few hundred of the donors excluded any sequence lacking an unambiguous match to a single V gene segment. In an earlier analysis of several hundred of the donors, V segments were called functional above 56.7% productive rearrangements and were called segregating when the between-donor standard deviation exceeded 5%. A statistical classification framework was built for diagnosing cytomegalovirus status from the catalog of TCR beta chain sequences. A later analysis assigned V and J genes by comparing TCR nucleotide sequences with IMGT/GENE-DB human TR gene sequences. Using the TCRdist pipeline, a later analysis assigned CDR3 sequences along with most-parsimonious VDJ recombination scenarios. A later analysis defined each TCR beta chain by its CDR3 amino acid sequence plus V-gene family, and excluded reads lacking a unique V-gene family. As a way to deal with suspected cross-contamination and a sequencing artifact, a later analysis dropped approximately 590 nucleotide sequences that were highly shared and had low generation probability. In a later analysis, a clonal expansion index was calculated for each public chain from normalized within-repertoire ranks of inferred template counts. In a later analysis, generation probabilities were computed using a VDJ recombination model fitted to out-of-frame rearrangements, and the results were checked against IGoR. In a later analysis, hypergeometric tests were used to score TCR-TCR, TCR-HLA and TCR-CMV co-occurrence, with a repertoire-size bias correction applied to TCR pairs. A later analysis estimated false discovery rates by permuting HLA or CMV assignments 20 times. In a later analysis, co-occurring TCRs were grouped using DBSCAN, with TCRdist sequence similarity added in when clustering inside HLA-allele-positive subsets. For co-occurrence clustering, repertoires with fewer than 30,000 or more than 120,000 public chains were excluded, along with roughly 5 repertoires with anomalous nucleotide sharing. Not all clones reach the TCRdb copy of this immuneACCESS table, which keeps in-frame sequences only. Checked studies attribute under half of the gap to unresolved V genes and leave the rest unexplained. That table gives V, J and clone size, and the DNA gave D and trimming. The sample contains fewer than 100,000 clones, nearly 80% of them found a single time. The leading ten clones occupy 4.5% to 7% of the sample.

Including cysteine and phenylalanine, the CDR3 has 15 amino acids. The kept DNA is CDR3 alone, 45 bases in frame from the first base. V is reduced by 0 bases and J by 9 bases, leaving a spacing of 16 bases between them. For CDR1 and CDR2, the germline V gene lists SGHRS and YFSETQ. The sequence came from a female donor in good health and CMV-seronegative. Material for sequencing was PBMCs. The chain is made from TRBV5-1 and TRBJ2-1; TRBD1 is possibly the D segment (5 matching bases). The CDR3 sequence is CASSLDRPHVSEQFF. The bases read TGCGCCAGCAGCTTGGACAGGCCCCATGTTAGTGAGCAGTTCTTC.